Listed here are 23 T cell receptor beta chains from one sample, sequenced in a study of T cell changes during pregnancy in multiple sclerosis. Assay used: immunoSEQ multiplex PCR; TCRdb lists only in-frame clones, some missing. Found here are about 64,000 clones, approximately 90% of them singletons; the top ten hold 1.3%. Here the sequenced sample was peripheral blood, taken in the second trimester of pregnancy. Receptor source: a female donor with multiple sclerosis, enrolled in a pregnancy study.

CDR3 DNA: TGTGCCAGCAGCCCGGACAGGGGGCTACATGGCTACACCTTC. This encodes CASSPDRGLHGYTF. This chain connects TRBV7-9 to TRBJ1-2, with 11 bases lining up with TRBD1. J gave up 6 bases and V 5 bases, and 5 bases lay outside the gene matches. This CDR3 spans 14 amino acids. In germline, CDR1 is SEHNR, CDR2 FQNEAQ (reference sequence).

J is TRBJ1-4 and V is TRBV4-1; D gene ambiguous. Germline V lookup: CDR1 MGHRA, CDR2 YSYEKL. The CDR3 has 15 amino acids. V lost 3 bases, J lost 1 base, and 9 bases lay in between. The CDR3 DNA sequence: TGCGCCAGCAGCCATTACAGCCTAACTAATGAAAAACTGTTTTTT. It codes for CASSHYSLTNEKLFF.

CDR3 sequence reads: CAWSPGTGNTEAFF. CDR3 nucleotide sequence: TGTGCCTGGAGTCCTGGGACTGGGAACACTGAAGCTTTCTTT. The rearrangement uses TRBV30 and TRBJ1-1, with D possibly being TRBD1 (5 bases). Germline V gene sequence: CDR1 GTSNPN, CDR2 SVGIG (reference sequence). V dropped 2 bases and J dropped 1 base, with 11 bases sitting between them. The CDR3 covers 14 residues.

V and J are TRBV9 and TRBJ1-2; D remains unclear. The germline gives CDR1 SGDLS, CDR2 YYNGEE. V was shortened by 1 base and J by 8 bases, with 12 bases between the two germline ends. The CDR3 sequence is 13 residues long. Here the CDR3 reads CASSVWADWGYTF. The CDR3 coding sequence is TGTGCCAGCAGCGTATGGGCAGATTGGGGCTACACCTTC.

The V and J genes are TRBV28 and TRBJ2-2; 7 bases line up with TRBD1. Germline loops: CDR1 MDHEN, CDR2 SYDVKM. V shed 3 bases, J shed 4 bases, and the junction held 5 bases outside the gene matches. This CDR3 comprises 15 residues. The CDR3 here is CASSLYSGGTGELFF. The CDR3 DNA is TGTGCCAGCAGTTTGTATTCAGGGGGCACCGGGGAGCTGTTTTTT.

The V call is TRBV25-1, the J call TRBJ2-7; D may be TRBD1 (7 bases). Trimming removed 4 bases from V and 1 base from J, with 8 bases in between. Germline loops: CDR1 MGHDK, CDR2 SYGVNS. This CDR3 region has 13 residues. The CDR3 reads CASSAGGSYEQYF. CDR3 DNA: TGTGCCAGCAGTGCAGGGGGGTCCTACGAGCAGTACTTC.

The rearrangement joins TRBV4-3 to TRBJ2-3, with TRBD2 identical over 16 bases. Trimming at V came to 3 bases and at J to 6 bases, leaving 12 bases not matched to a gene. The CDR3 contains 19 residues. CDR1 and CDR2 from the germline V gene are LGHNA and YSLEER. Here the CDR3 DNA reads TGCGCCAGCAGCCAGTATGTCGGGACTAGCGGGGGGGCATCGGATACGCAGTATTTT. Translating it yields CASSQYVGTSGGASDTQYF.

The J gene is TRBJ2-6, the V gene TRBV27; 9 nucleotides line up with TRBD1. V gave up 3 bases and J gave up 2 bases; unmatched junction bases: 11. CDR3 length: 19 residues. CDR1 is MNHEY and CDR2 is SMNVEV in the germline V gene (reference sequence). CDR3 loop: CASSFRSGTGSPGANVLTF. For the CDR3, the DNA is TGTGCCAGCAGTTTCCGATCCGGGACAGGGTCCCCTGGGGCCAACGTCCTGACTTTC.

J is TRBJ2-3 and V is TRBV28; maybe TRBD1 (5 bases). V was cut by 3 bases and J by 4 bases, with 17 bases left in between. The length of the CDR3 is 16 residues. Germline-derived CDR1 and CDR2 are MDHEN and SYDVKM. CDR3 loop: CASSFTGAQISDTQYF. The CDR3 nucleotides read TGTGCCAGCAGTTTTACTGGGGCCCAGATCTCAGATACGCAGTATTTT.

The table lists this clone with a count of one. The genes are TRBV29-1 and TRBJ1-1, with a tentative D call TRBD1 (5 bases). In germline, CDR1 is SQVTM, CDR2 ANQGSEA. V was clipped by 6 bases and J by 1 base, with 12 bases between them. The length of the CDR3 is 13 residues. The CDR3 here is CSVERQRNTEAFF. CDR3 coding DNA: TGCAGCGTGGAGAGACAGAGGAACACTGAAGCTTTCTTT.

The chain links TRBV18 to TRBJ2-7; TRBD2 might be the D (6 bases). Per the germline V gene, CDR1 is KGHSH and CDR2 is LQKENI. This CDR3 has 14 amino acids. The germline V and J ends were trimmed by 5 bases and 6 bases, with 17 bases remaining between them. DNA for the CDR3: TGTGCCAGCTCAAGCGGGCCCCAGATCTTCGAGCAGTACTTC. Protein: CASSSGPQIFEQYF.

The chain joins TRBV5-4 to TRBJ2-6; D gene uncertain. Trimming left V 0 bases short and J 0 bases short, with 7 bases between. This CDR3 is 16 amino acids long. CDR1 and CDR2 from the germline V gene are SGHNT and YYREEE (reference sequence). The CDR3 loop is CASSLGYGSGANVLTF. In DNA, the CDR3 is TGTGCCAGCAGCTTGGGGTACGGCTCTGGGGCCAACGTCCTGACTTTC.

The chain employs TRBV10-3 and TRBJ1-5, with no clear D. Germline values: CDR1 ENHRY, CDR2 SYGVKD. V lost 10 bases to trimming and J lost 0 bases, with 10 bases between them. There are 13 residues in the CDR3. CDR3 in amino acids: CATAPYSNQPQHF. For the CDR3, the DNA is TGTGCCACCGCCCCCTATAGCAATCAGCCCCAGCATTTT.

V gene TRBV10-2 combines with J gene TRBJ2-7; D gene unclear. The germline V gene has CDR1 WSHSY and CDR2 SAAADI. Deletions cut 4 bases from V and 0 bases from J, with 13 bases between. This CDR3 is built from 15 residues. CDR3 in DNA: TGCGCCAGCAGTGGATCGACGGAGAGCTCCTACGAGCAGTACTTC. Its protein product is CASSGSTESSYEQYF.

V is TRBV28 and J is TRBJ1-1; maybe TRBD1 (6 bases). CDR1 and CDR2 (germline): MDHEN, SYDVKM. The CDR3 is made up of 12 amino acids. Between the trimmed V and J ends, which lost 3 bases and 9 bases, there was a span of 11 bases. The CDR3 reads CASSFSWGQAFF. The CDR3 DNA sequence: TGTGCCAGCAGTTTTTCGTGGGGGCAAGCTTTCTTT.

This chain uses TRBV5-6 with TRBJ2-1, with D tentatively TRBD2 (6 bases). This CDR3 is 16 amino acids long. V lost 4 bases, J lost 1 base, and 15 bases lay in between. Germline V lookup: CDR1 SGHDT, CDR2 YYEEEE. The CDR3 nucleotides read TGTGCCAGCAGCCCCATCGGGGGAAGGTCCTACAATGAGCAGTTCTTC. Its protein product is CASSPIGGRSYNEQFF. The whole variable domain, filled in from reference TRBV5-6 and TRBJ2-1, reads DAGVTQSPTHLIKTRGQQVTLRCSPKSGHDTVSWYQQALGQGPQFIFQYYEEEERQRGNFPDRFSGHQFPNYSSELNVNALLLGDSALYLCASSPIGGRSYNEQFFGPGTRLTVL.

This clone was observed a few times. The rearrangement joins TRBV27 to TRBJ1-1, with D maybe TRBD1 (5 bases). The CDR3 sequence is 13 residues long. The V gene's germline CDR1 is MNHEY and CDR2 SMNVEV (reference sequence). Deletions cut 5 bases from V and 5 bases from J, with 12 bases between. The DNA of the CDR3 is TGTGCCAGCAGTACGACCCGGGGGACTGAAGCTTTCTTT. Translating gives CASSTTRGTEAFF.

The V gene is TRBV19, the J gene TRBJ2-3; 7 nucleotides agree with TRBD1. Germline values: CDR1 LNHDA, CDR2 SQIVND (reference sequence). With V trimmed by 5 bases and J by 2 bases, 10 bases remained unmatched. The CDR3 covers 16 residues. CDR3 protein: CASSHIPGQNTDTQYF. CDR3 coding DNA: TGTGCCAGTAGTCATATTCCGGGACAGAACACAGATACGCAGTATTTT.

The rearrangement links TRBV5-1 to TRBJ2-3; possibly TRBD1 for D (6 bases). This CDR3 is 16 amino acids long. With 5 bases removed from V and 4 bases from J, the gap between germline ends came to 20 bases. CDR1 and CDR2 (germline): SGHRS, YFSETQ. The CDR3 coding sequence is TGCGCCAGCAGTCCGACGGCAGGGGTGGTGGCAGATACGCAGTATTTT. The encoded protein is CASSPTAGVVADTQYF.

This clone has only one observation. The V gene is TRBV29-1, the J gene TRBJ2-3, with D possibly being TRBD2 (5 bases). Trimming left V 6 bases short and J 0 bases short, with 16 bases between. The CDR3 length is 15 residues. Germline loops: CDR1 SQVTM, CDR2 ANQGSEA. The CDR3 nucleotides are TGCAGCGTCCCGAGGGCGCAGGCTAGCACAGATACGCAGTATTTT. It codes for CSVPRAQASTDTQYF.

This clone was recorded only once. V usage is TRBV19 and J usage is TRBJ2-2, with TRBD2 matching 8 bases. V shed 7 bases, J shed 3 bases, and the junction held 16 bases outside the gene matches. The CDR3 extends over 18 amino acids. The germline CDR1 and CDR2 sequences are LNHDA and SQIVND (reference sequence). The chain's CDR3 is CASTHLGGTRSDTGELFF. The CDR3, as DNA: TGTGCCAGTACCCACCTAGGAGGGACTAGATCGGACACCGGGGAGCTGTTTTTT.

This rearrangement joins TRBV9 to TRBJ2-5; weak D call: TRBD2 (5 bases). The CDR3 contains 15 residues. V lost 0 bases to trimming and J lost 5 bases, with 14 bases between them. Per the germline V gene, CDR1 is SGDLS and CDR2 is YYNGEE. CDR3 bases: TGTGCCAGCAGCGTAGTAGGTAGCGTGGCGGAGACCCAGTACTTC. It encodes CASSVVGSVAETQYF.

This sequence joins TRBV18 and TRBJ2-2; the D gene is possibly TRBD1 (5 bases). CDR1 and CDR2 from the germline V gene are KGHSH and LQKENI. V was cut by 1 base and J by 3 bases, with 9 bases left in between. The CDR3 spans 15 residues. CDR3 in DNA: TGTGCCAGCTCACCACGGCAGGGCGACACCGGGGAGCTGTTTTTT. Translating gives CASSPRQGDTGELFF.